One TCR beta chain is described in this entry. Its antigen is unknown. Per-base quality was not reported, and no clone a single base away is much larger than it. The CDR3 goes from the cysteine to the phenylalanine over 15 residues. The sequence is cut down to CDR3 DNA, 45 bases in frame from base 1. V is cut by 5 bases and J by 8 bases, and the space between the germline ends is 16 bases. The germline V gene (reference sequence) provides CDR1 PRHDT and CDR2 FYEKMQ. For sequencing of the TCRbeta CDR3 region, genomic DNA was extracted from the sorted cells. TCRbeta CDR3 regions were sequenced using the immunoSEQ Assay. TCRdb limited this immuneACCESS table to in-frame rearrangements with V and J called. A share of clones is missing; checked studies link under half to unresolved V genes, and the rest is unexplained. The sample data list around 46,000 clones, and about nine tenths of these were observed just once. Approximately 13% of the sample is in the top ten clones.

The sample is drawn from a study of OX40 agonist ivuxolimab in advanced cancers. With respect to the entire study: Ivuxolimab, which targeted the costimulatory receptor OX40 (CD134), was an agonistic, fully human IgG2 monoclonal antibody. Intravenous ivuxolimab was administered to patients every 2 weeks at six dose levels: 0.01, 0.1, 0.3, 1.5, 3 and 10 mg/kg. Of the roughly 50 dose-escalation patients, hepatocellular carcinoma was present in approximately 20, melanoma in roughly 15, renal cell carcinoma in 9 and head and neck cancer in 9. A male proportion of nearly 85% and a mean age of about 60 years, ranging from about 20 to 85, were recorded for the dose-escalation cohort. Patients were allowed to have had prior anti-PD-1, anti-PD-L1 or anti-CTLA-4 therapy, and 40% to 45% of the dose-escalation patients had been treated with checkpoint inhibitors. Partial responses occurred in three dose-escalation patients: two with cutaneous melanoma and one with hepatocellular carcinoma. Peripheral TCRbeta sequencing was intended to test whether TCR sequence diversity was altered and clonal T-cell expansion was caused by ivuxolimab. The monotherapy dose-escalation portion (N of about 57 patients) of the phase I ivuxolimab trial is reported in the paper.

General study outcomes and caveats: Antigen specificity was not determined for the clonally expanded peripheral T cells. Low levels of normalized T-cell clonal expansion were also seen in some patients who did not respond. In the 0.1-3.0 mg/kg groups, partial responders were among the patients with the lowest normalized peripheral clonal expansion, particularly in CD8+ T cells. After ivuxolimab, CD8+ T cells had more expanded clones than CD4+ T cells on average. At doses of 0.1 to 3.0 mg/kg, clonal expansion of both CD4+ and CD8+ blood T cells was observed from baseline to week 6.

The trial excluded patients who had a history of autoimmune disease or were on systemic immunosuppression. Peripheral blood for TCR sequencing was collected from all dose cohorts at baseline, on cycle 4 day 1, and on cycle 7 day 1. Samples were obtained from an open-label, multicenter, first-in-human phase I dose-escalation trial of ivuxolimab. The trial enrolled adults with locally advanced or metastatic head and neck squamous cell, hepatocellular, melanoma or renal cell carcinoma. Before TCR sequencing, CD4+ T cells and CD8+ T cells were sorted from peripheral blood as separate populations. Rearrangement joined TRBV13 to TRBJ1-6; the D gene identity is not certain. The sequencing used CD4+ or CD8+ T cells sorted from blood, collected in a trial of the OX40 agonist ivuxolimab. The TCR originated in an adult with an advanced solid tumor such as melanoma, head and neck, liver or kidney cancer. The nucleotides are TGTGCCAGCAGCCGAAATGGGCGGGCGGATTCACCCCTCCACTTT. This codes for CASSRNGRADSPLHF.